In this sample, the clone carrying this TCR beta chain turned up a few times. The sample belongs to a study of blood T cell repertoires in COVID-19. The CDR3 is made up of 15 amino acids. Germline V gene lookup returns CDR1 LNHDA and CDR2 SQIVND (reference sequence). Unmatched junction bases numbered 4, after V lost 3 bases and J lost 2 bases. TCRdb's copy holds only in-frame clones and misses some; the assay was immunoSEQ multiplex PCR. The table includes tens of thousands of clones, around 89% detected once. The chain carries TRBV19 and TRBJ2-7, with 10 bases that match TRBD2. The sequencing sample was made of peripheral blood. The sequence was collected from a human donor in a cohort sampled during active COVID-19. The CDR3 DNA reads as TGTGCCAGTAGTATCGCCGGACTAGCGGCCTACGAGCAGTACTTC. Amino acid sequence: CASSIAGLAAYEQYF.